Listed below are T cell receptor beta chains from one sample, sequenced in a study of Ad26.COV2.S vaccination and SARS-CoV-2 variants. Some clones are missing from TCRdb's copy, which holds only in-frame ones; the method was immunoSEQ multiplex PCR. Here the sample spans roughly 180,000 clones, roughly 89% being singletons. The sequencing here drew on peripheral blood, taken after recovery from COVID-19. These receptors originate from a human donor who had recovered from COVID-19. CDR3s include the opening cysteine and the closing phenylalanine or tryptophan. A D gene is named only where the DNA matches it firmly. Some rows mark clone size as missing; the rest say once, few, many or name a class of expanded clone.

TRBV4-2	NA	TRBJ2-4	NA	CASSQAAYTKNIQYF	TGTGCCAGCAGCCAAGCCGCCTACACCAAAAACATTCAGTACTTC
TRBV7-9	NA	TRBJ2-1	NA	CASSSGDRVTYNEQFF	TGTGCCAGCAGCTCGGGGGACAGAGTAACCTACAATGAGCAGTTCTTC
TRBV9	TRBD2	TRBJ2-3	NA	CASSSRLAGGPDTQYF	TGTGCCAGCAGCTCCCGACTAGCGGGAGGGCCCGATACGCAGTATTTT
TRBV7-3	TRBD2	TRBJ2-5	NA	CASSLGGGLQETQYF	TGTGCCAGCAGCTTAGGGGGAGGGCTTCAAGAGACCCAGTACTTC
TRBV30	NA	TRBJ1-3	NA	CAWSVSRIYNSIPSSGNTIYF	TGTGCCTGGAGTGTAAGCCGTATCTACAACTCAATACCTTCCTCTGGAAACACCATATATTTT
TRBV5-4	TRBD2	TRBJ2-4	once	CASSLGGEGIQYF	TGTGCCAGCAGCTTGGGGGGGGAGGGCATTCAGTACTTC
TRBV19	TRBD1	TRBJ2-5	NA	CATSGQGQETQYF	TGTGCCACCTCGGGACAGGGGCAAGAGACCCAGTACTTC
TRBV28	TRBD1	TRBJ2-5	NA	CASSLGTGKETQYF	TGTGCCAGCAGTTTGGGGACAGGGAAAGAGACCCAGTACTTC
TRBV5-5	NA	TRBJ1-2	NA	CASSSDRDIPNYGYTF	TGTGCCAGCAGCTCCGACCGGGACATTCCGAACTATGGCTACACCTTC
TRBV11-3	NA	TRBJ2-3	NA	CASSLGSGRYTDTQYF	TGTGCCAGCAGCTTAGGTAGCGGACGATACACAGATACGCAGTATTTT
TRBV9	NA	TRBJ2-2	NA	CASSAPLINTGELFF	TGTGCCAGCAGCGCACCCCTTATAAACACCGGGGAGCTGTTTTTT
TRBV5-4	TRBD1	TRBJ2-2	once	CASSPGTALTGELFF	TGTGCCAGCAGCCCCGGGACAGCCCTCACCGGGGAGCTGTTTTTT
TRBV19	NA	TRBJ2-2	NA	CASSGGAGTGELFF	TGTGCCAGTAGTGGCGGGGCGGGTACCGGGGAGCTGTTTTTT
TRBV5-1	TRBD1	TRBJ1-4	NA	CASSPDRGLEKLFF	TGCGCCAGCAGCCCCGACAGGGGGCTTGAAAAACTGTTTTTT
TRBV7-9	NA	TRBJ1-1	NA	CASSSGVAEAFF	TGTGCCAGCAGCTCCGGGGTCGCTGAAGCTTTCTTT
TRBV27	TRBD2	TRBJ2-2	NA	CASRSVGTSGGTGELFF	TGTGCCAGCAGATCAGTTGGGACTAGCGGGGGGACCGGGGAGCTGTTTTTT
TRBV2	NA	TRBJ1-6	NA	CASSVSRGGSPLHF	TGTGCCAGCAGTGTATCCAGGGGCGGGTCACCCCTCCACTTT
TRBV7-9	NA	TRBJ2-3	NA	CASSRGSLGTDTQYF	TGTGCCAGCAGCCGCGGGTCGCTTGGGACAGATACGCAGTATTTT
TRBV29-1	NA	TRBJ1-1	NA	CSVDKGGETEAFF	TGCAGCGTTGATAAGGGGGGCGAGACTGAAGCTTTCTTT
TRBV27	NA	TRBJ2-2	NA	CASSLIGFANTGELFF	TGTGCCAGCAGTTTGATCGGGTTCGCGAACACCGGGGAGCTGTTTTTT
TRBV9	NA	TRBJ2-2	few	CASSPDTGYTGELFF	TGTGCCAGCAGCCCGGACACAGGGTACACCGGGGAGCTGTTTTTT
TRBV6-4	TRBD1	TRBJ1-1	few	CASRDSDRGSEAFF	TGTGCCAGCAGGGACTCTGACAGGGGGTCGGAAGCTTTCTTT
TRBV11-2	NA	TRBJ2-1	NA	CASSQAGYNEQFF	TGTGCCAGCAGCCAGGCAGGGTACAATGAGCAGTTCTTC
TRBV2	TRBD2	TRBJ2-5	NA	CASSEREGQETQYF	TGTGCCAGCAGTGAGCGGGAGGGCCAAGAGACCCAGTACTTC
TRBV9	NA	TRBJ2-2	NA	CASSVGWGSIVNTGELFF	TGTGCCAGCAGCGTAGGGTGGGGTAGCATAGTGAACACCGGGGAGCTGTTTTTT
TRBV2	NA	TRBJ2-7	NA	CASSEGSGFSYEQYF	TGTGCCAGCAGTGAGGGGAGTGGCTTTTCCTACGAGCAGTACTTC
TRBV5-1	NA	TRBJ2-7	NA	CASSLERAGSYEQYF	TGCGCCAGCAGCTTGGAGCGGGCGGGGTCCTACGAGCAGTACTTC
TRBV7-2	NA	TRBJ2-3	NA	CASSSWGRTDTQYF	TGTGCCAGCAGCTCTTGGGGGCGGACAGATACGCAGTATTTT
TRBV20-1	NA	TRBJ1-1	NA	CSARETGEAFF	TGCAGTGCTAGAGAAACAGGGGAAGCTTTCTTT
TRBV5-1	TRBD2	TRBJ2-7	NA	CASSPGLAGDYEQYF	TGCGCCAGCAGCCCGGGACTAGCGGGGGACTACGAGCAGTACTTC
TRBV4-1	TRBD1	TRBJ1-2	NA	CASSWGTGEVYGYTF	TGCGCCAGCAGCTGGGGGACAGGGGAGGTCTATGGCTACACCTTC
TRBV19	NA	TRBJ2-1	NA	CASSITNEQFF	TGTGCCAGTAGTATCACCAATGAGCAGTTCTTC
TRBV5-1	NA	TRBJ2-2	NA	CASSQQIGELFF	TGCGCCAGCAGCCAACAGATTGGGGAGCTGTTTTTT
TRBV29-1	NA	TRBJ1-2	few	CSVHIYGVDYGYTF	TGCAGCGTTCACATTTACGGGGTCGACTATGGCTACACCTTC
TRBV28	NA	TRBJ2-5	once	CASSLVGYQETQYF	TGTGCCAGCAGTTTGGTAGGGTACCAAGAGACCCAGTACTTC
TRBV7-9	TRBD2	TRBJ2-7	NA	CASSQGRAGGPGEQYF	TGTGCCAGCAGCCAGGGAAGAGCGGGAGGGCCGGGCGAGCAGTACTTC
TRBV10-3	NA	TRBJ1-1	NA	CAISSWGGANTEAFF	TGTGCCATCAGTTCGTGGGGGGGGGCTAACACTGAAGCTTTCTTT
TRBV4-1	NA	TRBJ1-1	NA	CASSQHRGTEAFF	TGCGCCAGCAGCCAACACCGGGGCACTGAAGCTTTCTTT
TRBV7-9	NA	TRBJ2-7	NA	CASSAAGLHSYEQYF	TGTGCCAGCAGCGCGGCAGGGCTCCACTCCTACGAGCAGTACTTC
TRBV2	NA	TRBJ2-6	NA	CASSAGWTGAGGANVLTF	TGTGCCAGCAGCGCGGGGTGGACGGGGGCGGGAGGGGCCAACGTCCTGACTTTC
TRBV6-5	TRBD1	TRBJ2-7	once	CASKGDRVHEQYF	TGTGCCAGCAAGGGGGACAGGGTCCACGAGCAGTACTTC
TRBV27	NA	TRBJ1-5	NA	CASSPDSGGQPQHF	TGTGCCAGCAGCCCGGACAGTGGTGGGCAGCCCCAGCATTTT
TRBV3-1/TRBV3-2	NA	TRBJ2-1	once	CASSQALVFPGVNEQFF	TGTGCCAGCAGCCAAGCATTAGTTTTTCCCGGGGTCAATGAGCAGTTCTTC
TRBV2	TRBD2	TRBJ2-2	few	CASTRLAGDTGELFF	TGTGCCAGCACCAGACTAGCGGGAGATACCGGGGAGCTGTTTTTT
TRBV12-3/TRBV12-4	NA	TRBJ1-5	NA	CASSLTGQPQHF	TGTGCCAGCAGTTTAACCGGGCAGCCCCAGCATTTT
TRBV28	NA	TRBJ2-7	NA	CASSQGGGTGEQYF	TGTGCCAGCAGCCAGGGAGGAGGGACGGGCGAGCAGTACTTC
TRBV5-1	NA	TRBJ2-1	NA	CASGEAGVHNEQFF	TGCGCCAGCGGGGAAGCAGGGGTCCACAATGAGCAGTTCTTC